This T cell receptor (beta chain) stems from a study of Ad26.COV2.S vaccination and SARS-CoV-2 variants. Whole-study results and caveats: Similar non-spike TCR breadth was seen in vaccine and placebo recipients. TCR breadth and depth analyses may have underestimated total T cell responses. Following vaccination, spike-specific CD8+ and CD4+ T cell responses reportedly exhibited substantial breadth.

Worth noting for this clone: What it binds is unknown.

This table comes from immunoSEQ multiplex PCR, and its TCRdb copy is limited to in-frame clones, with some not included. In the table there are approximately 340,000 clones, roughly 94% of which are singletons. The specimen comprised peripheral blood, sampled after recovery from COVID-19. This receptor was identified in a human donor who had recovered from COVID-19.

The DNA for the CDR3 is TGTGCCAGCAGCTTCCAGGGAGTTATAACTGGAAACACCATATATTTT. Its protein product is CASSFQGVITGNTIYF. V and J are TRBV7-2 and TRBJ1-3; possible D gene TRBD1, 5 bases. The V gene lost 3 bases and the J gene lost 2 bases, with 14 bases spanning the gap. The germline V gene encodes CDR1 SGHTA and CDR2 FQGNSA. The CDR3 covers 16 residues. Based on the CDR3 plus reference TRBV7-2 and TRBJ1-3, the full variable domain is GAGVSQSPSNKVTEKGKDVELRCDPISGHTALYWYRQSLGQGLEFLIYFQGNSAPDKSGLPSDRFSAERTGGSVSTLTIQRTQQEDSAVYLCASSFQGVITGNTIYFGEGSWLTVV.